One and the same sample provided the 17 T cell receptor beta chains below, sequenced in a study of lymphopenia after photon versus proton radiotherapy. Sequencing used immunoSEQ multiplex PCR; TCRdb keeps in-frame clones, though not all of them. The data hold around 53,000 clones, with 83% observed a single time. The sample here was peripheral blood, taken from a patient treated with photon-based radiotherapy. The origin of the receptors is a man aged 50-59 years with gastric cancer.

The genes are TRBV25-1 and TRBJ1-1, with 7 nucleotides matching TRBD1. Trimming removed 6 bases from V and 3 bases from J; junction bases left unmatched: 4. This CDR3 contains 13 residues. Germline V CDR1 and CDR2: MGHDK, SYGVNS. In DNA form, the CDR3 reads TGTGCCAGCAGAGACAGGGAGTACACTGAAGCTTTCTTT. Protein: CASRDREYTEAFF.

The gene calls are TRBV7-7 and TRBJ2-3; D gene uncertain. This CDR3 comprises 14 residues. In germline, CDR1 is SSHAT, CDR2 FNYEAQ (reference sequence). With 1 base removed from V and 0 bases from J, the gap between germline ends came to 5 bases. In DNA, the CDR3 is TGTGCCAGCAGCTTAGACGGGAGCACAGATACGCAGTATTTT. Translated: CASSLDGSTDTQYF.

CDR3 coding DNA: TGTGCCAGCAGCTTAGATGTCACCTCCTACGAGCAGTACTTC. It codes for CASSLDVTSYEQYF. V gene TRBV7-2 combines with J gene TRBJ2-7; the D is unclear. The V and J ends lost 1 base and 0 bases respectively, with 7 bases between them. Germline CDR1 reads SGHTA; CDR2 reads FQGNSA. The CDR3 consists of 14 residues.

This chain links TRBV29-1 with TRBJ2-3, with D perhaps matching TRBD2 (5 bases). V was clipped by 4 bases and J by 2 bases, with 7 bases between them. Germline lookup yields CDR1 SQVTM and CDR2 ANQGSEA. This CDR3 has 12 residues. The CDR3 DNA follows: TGCAGCGTTGGACTATCCACAGATACGCAGTATTTT. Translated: CSVGLSTDTQYF.

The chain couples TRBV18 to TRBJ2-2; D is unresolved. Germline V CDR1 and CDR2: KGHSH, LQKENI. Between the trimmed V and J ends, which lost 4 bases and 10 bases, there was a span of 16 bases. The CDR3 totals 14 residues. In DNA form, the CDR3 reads TGTGCCAGCTCACATACCGGGTCGCAGGAGGAGCTGTTTTTT. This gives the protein CASSHTGSQEELFF.

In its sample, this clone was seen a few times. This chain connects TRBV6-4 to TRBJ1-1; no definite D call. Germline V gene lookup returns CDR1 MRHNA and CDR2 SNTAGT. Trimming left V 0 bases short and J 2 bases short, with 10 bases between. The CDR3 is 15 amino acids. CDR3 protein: CASSDSNRVNTEAFF. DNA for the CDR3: TGTGCCAGCAGTGACTCTAACAGAGTTAACACTGAAGCTTTCTTT.

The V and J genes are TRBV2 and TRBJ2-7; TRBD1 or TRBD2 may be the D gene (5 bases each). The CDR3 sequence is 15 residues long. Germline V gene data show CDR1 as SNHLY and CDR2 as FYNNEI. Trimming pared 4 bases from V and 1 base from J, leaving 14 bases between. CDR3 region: CASSVVRDPSYEQYF. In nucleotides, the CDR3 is TGTGCCAGCAGTGTCGTACGGGACCCATCCTACGAGCAGTACTTC.

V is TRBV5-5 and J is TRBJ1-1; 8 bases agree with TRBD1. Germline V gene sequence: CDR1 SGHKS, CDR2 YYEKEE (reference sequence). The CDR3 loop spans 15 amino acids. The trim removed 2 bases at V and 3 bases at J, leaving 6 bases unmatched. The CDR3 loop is CASSLRTGRDTEAFF. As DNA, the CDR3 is TGTGCCAGCAGCTTAAGGACAGGGAGGGACACTGAAGCTTTCTTT.

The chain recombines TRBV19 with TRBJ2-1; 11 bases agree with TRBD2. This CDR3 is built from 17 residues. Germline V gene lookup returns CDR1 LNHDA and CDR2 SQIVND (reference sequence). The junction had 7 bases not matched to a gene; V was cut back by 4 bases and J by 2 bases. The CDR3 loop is CASSSSLAGEPYNEQFF. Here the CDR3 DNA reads TGTGCCAGTAGTAGCTCACTAGCGGGAGAACCCTACAATGAGCAGTTCTTC.

CDR3 nucleotide sequence: TGTGCCAGCAGTCCTAGGACAGATACCAACACTGAAGCTTTCTTT. The encoded protein is CASSPRTDTNTEAFF. The chain carries TRBV7-9 and TRBJ1-1; tentatively, D is TRBD1 (6 bases). Trimming removed 6 bases at V and 2 bases at J, with 16 bases between. The CDR3 is made up of 15 amino acids. Looked up from germline, CDR1 is SEHNR and CDR2 is FQNEAQ (reference sequence).

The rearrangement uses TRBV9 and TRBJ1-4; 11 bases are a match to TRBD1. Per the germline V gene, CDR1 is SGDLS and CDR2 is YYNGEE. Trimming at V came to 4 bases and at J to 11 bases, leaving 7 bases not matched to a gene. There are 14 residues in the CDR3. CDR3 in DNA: TGTGCCAGCAGCCCCCGGACAGGGGGCCGGAAACTGTTTTTT. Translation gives CASSPRTGGRKLFF.

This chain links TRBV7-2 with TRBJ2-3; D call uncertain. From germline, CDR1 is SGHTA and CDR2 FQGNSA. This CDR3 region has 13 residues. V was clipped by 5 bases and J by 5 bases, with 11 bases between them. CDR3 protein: CASSPPAGDTQYF. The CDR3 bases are TGTGCCAGCAGCCCCCCCGCCGGAGATACGCAGTATTTT.

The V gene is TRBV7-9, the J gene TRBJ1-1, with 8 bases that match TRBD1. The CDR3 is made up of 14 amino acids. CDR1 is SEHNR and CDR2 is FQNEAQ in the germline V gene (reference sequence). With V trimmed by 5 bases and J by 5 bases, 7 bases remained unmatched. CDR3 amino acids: CASSIQGAGTEAFF. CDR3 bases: TGTGCCAGCAGCATTCAGGGGGCGGGGACTGAAGCTTTCTTT.

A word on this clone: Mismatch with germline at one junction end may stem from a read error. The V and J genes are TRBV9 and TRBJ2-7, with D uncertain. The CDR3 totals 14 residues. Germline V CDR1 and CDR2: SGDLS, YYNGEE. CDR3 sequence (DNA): TGTGCAAGCAGCGTCATAGTCGACGGAAACGAGCAGTACTTC. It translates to CASSVIVDGNEQYF.

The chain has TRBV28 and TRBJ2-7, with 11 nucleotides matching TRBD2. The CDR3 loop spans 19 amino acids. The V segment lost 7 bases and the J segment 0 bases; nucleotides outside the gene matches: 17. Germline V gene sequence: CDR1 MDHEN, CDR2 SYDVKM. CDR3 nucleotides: TGTGCCAGCACCGACCCCTTAGCGGGAGGGCCGGGGAGCTCCTACGAGCAGTACTTC. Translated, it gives CASTDPLAGGPGSSYEQYF.

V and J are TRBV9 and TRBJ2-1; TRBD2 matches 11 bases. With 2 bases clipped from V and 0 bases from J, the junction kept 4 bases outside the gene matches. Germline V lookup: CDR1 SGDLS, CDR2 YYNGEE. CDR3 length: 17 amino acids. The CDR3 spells CASSVGTSGSSYNEQFF. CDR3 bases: TGTGCCAGCAGCGTCGGGACTAGCGGAAGCTCCTACAATGAGCAGTTCTTC. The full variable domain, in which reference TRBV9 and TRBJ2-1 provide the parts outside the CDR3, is DSGVTQTPKHLITATGQRVTLRCSPRSGDLSVYWYQQSLDQGLQFLIQYYNGEERAKGNILERFSAQQFPDLHSELNLSSLELGDSALYFCASSVGTSGSSYNEQFFGPGTRLTVL.

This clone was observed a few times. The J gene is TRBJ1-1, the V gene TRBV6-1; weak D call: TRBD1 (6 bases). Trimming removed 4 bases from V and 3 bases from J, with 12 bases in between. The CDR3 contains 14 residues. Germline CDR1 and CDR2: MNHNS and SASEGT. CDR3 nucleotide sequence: TGTGCCAGCAGTGTGGACAGTACCCACACTGAAGCTTTCTTT. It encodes CASSVDSTHTEAFF.